These T cell receptor beta chains were read from a single sample in a study of blood T cell repertoires in COVID-19. The repertoire was sequenced with immunoSEQ multiplex PCR; TCRdb's copy has only in-frame clones and lacks some. Of around 320,000 clones in the sample, approximately 90% were seen once. The specimen was peripheral blood. These receptors all come from a man younger than 35 with active or convalescent COVID-19. Each CDR3 is given with its conserved first and last residue. D genes are given only for firm matches. For some rows the clone size is stated as once, few or many, or as a class when expanded; others skip it.

clone size: few
J gene: TRBJ2-6
V gene: TRBV2
D gene: TRBD1
CDR3 protein: CASSRQGSGANVLTF
CDR3 DNA: TGTGCCAGCAGTCGACAGGGTTCTGGGGCCAACGTCCTGACTTTC

clone size: .
J gene: TRBJ1-1
V gene: TRBV11-1
D gene: TRBD1
CDR3 protein: CASSRQGSAEAFF
CDR3 DNA: TGTGCCAGCAGCCGACAGGGGAGCGCTGAAGCTTTCTTT

clone size: .
J gene: TRBJ2-7
V gene: TRBV27
D gene: TRBD1
CDR3 protein: CASKLGTGPYEQYF
CDR3 DNA: TGTGCCAGCAAATTGGGGACAGGACCCTACGAGCAGTACTTC

clone size: .
J gene: TRBJ2-3
V gene: TRBV6-5
D gene: .
CDR3 protein: CASSYSGGLTDTQYF
CDR3 DNA: TGTGCCAGCAGTTACAGTGGCGGACTAACAGATACGCAGTATTTT

clone size: .
J gene: TRBJ2-7
V gene: TRBV10-2
D gene: .
CDR3 protein: CASSPGSYEQYF
CDR3 DNA: TGCGCCAGCAGTCCAGGATCCTACGAGCAGTACTTC

clone size: .
J gene: TRBJ1-5
V gene: TRBV15
D gene: TRBD1
CDR3 protein: CATSLQGANNQPQHF
CDR3 DNA: TGTGCCACCAGCCTACAGGGGGCTAACAATCAGCCCCAGCATTTT

clone size: .
J gene: TRBJ2-2
V gene: TRBV27
D gene: .
CDR3 protein: CASSPQVSTGELFF
CDR3 DNA: TGTGCCAGCAGTCCGCAGGTGTCCACCGGGGAGCTGTTTTTT

clone size: .
J gene: TRBJ2-3
V gene: TRBV25-1
D gene: TRBD2
CDR3 protein: CASRPLAGDTDTQYF
CDR3 DNA: TGTGCCAGCAGGCCTCTAGCGGGGGACACAGATACGCAGTATTTT

clone size: once
J gene: TRBJ1-6
V gene: TRBV25-1
D gene: .
CDR3 protein: CASSEGEWGDLANSPLHF
CDR3 DNA: TGTGCCAGCAGTGAAGGAGAATGGGGGGATTTAGCTAATTCACCCCTCCACTTT

clone size: .
J gene: TRBJ1-6
V gene: TRBV14
D gene: .
CDR3 protein: CASSQEQGRSYNSPLHF
CDR3 DNA: TGTGCCAGCAGCCAAGAACAGGGACGCTCCTATAATTCACCCCTCCACTTT

clone size: .
J gene: TRBJ2-1
V gene: TRBV28
D gene: TRBD2
CDR3 protein: CASSFPPLAGNEQFF
CDR3 DNA: TGTGCCAGCAGTTTCCCGCCGCTAGCGGGGAATGAGCAGTTCTTC

clone size: .
J gene: TRBJ2-4
V gene: TRBV29-1
D gene: .
CDR3 protein: CSVQRRGFLAKNIQYF
CDR3 DNA: TGCAGCGTCCAACGGCGGGGTTTTCTAGCCAAAAACATTCAGTACTTC

clone size: .
J gene: TRBJ2-7
V gene: TRBV11-2
D gene: .
CDR3 protein: CASSSQGYEQYF
CDR3 DNA: TGTGCCAGCAGCTCCCAGGGGTACGAGCAGTACTTC

clone size: .
J gene: TRBJ2-1
V gene: TRBV7-6
D gene: TRBD2
CDR3 protein: CASSLGLAPSEQFF
CDR3 DNA: TGTGCCAGCAGCTTAGGACTAGCGCCCAGTGAGCAGTTCTTC

clone size: .
J gene: TRBJ2-7
V gene: TRBV25-1
D gene: TRBD1
CDR3 protein: CASTGTGGNYEQYF
CDR3 DNA: TGTGCCAGTACCGGGACAGGGGGAAACTACGAGCAGTACTTC

clone size: .
J gene: TRBJ2-7
V gene: TRBV18
D gene: TRBD1
CDR3 protein: CASSPGTGAYEQYF
CDR3 DNA: TGTGCCAGCTCACCCGGGACAGGAGCCTACGAGCAGTACTTC

clone size: few
J gene: TRBJ1-2
V gene: TRBV7-2
D gene: TRBD1
CDR3 protein: CASRTGTGALPSYGYTF
CDR3 DNA: TGTGCCAGCAGAACCGGGACAGGGGCCCTCCCAAGCTATGGCTACACCTTC

clone size: .
J gene: TRBJ2-7
V gene: TRBV10-3
D gene: .
CDR3 protein: CAISELRTYEQYF
CDR3 DNA: TGTGCCATCAGTGAGTTGAGGACCTACGAGCAGTACTTC

clone size: few
J gene: TRBJ1-4
V gene: TRBV6-6
D gene: TRBD1
CDR3 protein: CASSTGGYNEKLFF
CDR3 DNA: TGTGCCAGCAGTACAGGGGGATATAATGAAAAACTGTTTTTT

clone size: .
J gene: TRBJ1-3
V gene: TRBV6-2/TRBV6-3
D gene: TRBD1
CDR3 protein: CASSYWKTGAGNTIYF
CDR3 DNA: TGTGCCAGCAGTTACTGGAAGACAGGGGCTGGAAACACCATATATTTT

clone size: .
J gene: TRBJ2-1
V gene: TRBV7-9
D gene: .
CDR3 protein: CASSPLLAENYNEQFF
CDR3 DNA: TGTGCCAGCAGCCCTCTCTTAGCGGAGAACTACAATGAGCAGTTCTTC

clone size: .
J gene: TRBJ2-7
V gene: TRBV19
D gene: .
CDR3 protein: CASSPDYDYEQYF
CDR3 DNA: TGTGCCAGTAGTCCCGACTACGATTACGAGCAGTACTTC

clone size: .
J gene: TRBJ1-2
V gene: TRBV12-3/TRBV12-4
D gene: .
CDR3 protein: CASSSSPSYGYTF
CDR3 DNA: TGTGCCAGCAGTTCTAGTCCTTCCTATGGCTACACCTTC

clone size: .
J gene: TRBJ1-5
V gene: TRBV28
D gene: TRBD1
CDR3 protein: CASSTDRSIRQPQHF
CDR3 DNA: TGTGCCAGCAGCACGGACAGGTCTATTAGGCAGCCCCAGCATTTT

clone size: .
J gene: TRBJ1-2
V gene: TRBV4-1
D gene: TRBD1
CDR3 protein: CASSQGEGARYGYTF
CDR3 DNA: TGCGCCAGCAGCCAGGGAGAGGGGGCAAGGTATGGCTACACCTTC

clone size: .
J gene: TRBJ2-1
V gene: TRBV15
D gene: .
CDR3 protein: CATSRVGLQDYNEQFF
CDR3 DNA: TGTGCCACCAGCAGGGTAGGACTTCAGGACTACAATGAGCAGTTCTTC

clone size: .
J gene: TRBJ2-2
V gene: TRBV7-3
D gene: .
CDR3 protein: CASSPGGPGELFF
CDR3 DNA: TGTGCCAGCAGCCCCGGGGGGCCTGGGGAGCTGTTTTTT

clone size: .
J gene: TRBJ2-3
V gene: TRBV7-2
D gene: TRBD2
CDR3 protein: CASSLGYGRGTDTQYF
CDR3 DNA: TGTGCCAGCAGCCTAGGGTACGGGAGGGGCACAGATACGCAGTATTTT

clone size: .
J gene: TRBJ2-1
V gene: TRBV7-6
D gene: .
CDR3 protein: CASSSLVSTSYNEQFF
CDR3 DNA: TGTGCCAGCAGCTCTCTAGTCTCCACCTCCTACAATGAGCAGTTCTTC

clone size: .
J gene: TRBJ2-2
V gene: TRBV4-1
D gene: .
CDR3 protein: CASSQGGLRMLGELFF
CDR3 DNA: TGCGCCAGCAGCCAAGGGGGACTTAGGATGCTCGGGGAGCTGTTTTTT

clone size: once
J gene: TRBJ1-6
V gene: TRBV7-9
D gene: .
CDR3 protein: CASSLSAGTVNSPLHF
CDR3 DNA: TGTGCCAGCAGCTTGTCAGCAGGGACTGTTAATTCACCCCTCCACTTT

clone size: .
J gene: TRBJ2-1
V gene: TRBV27
D gene: TRBD2
CDR3 protein: CASSGPRGDPNEQFF
CDR3 DNA: TGTGCCAGCAGTGGACCGCGGGGGGACCCCAATGAGCAGTTCTTC

clone size: many
J gene: TRBJ1-6
V gene: TRBV19
D gene: .
CDR3 protein: CASTGDSYNSPLHF
CDR3 DNA: TGTGCCAGTACGGGGGACTCCTATAATTCACCCCTCCACTTT

clone size: .
J gene: TRBJ2-3
V gene: TRBV7-9
D gene: .
CDR3 protein: CASSRVGQSTDTQYF
CDR3 DNA: TGTGCCAGCAGTCGTGTCGGTCAAAGCACAGATACGCAGTATTTT

clone size: .
J gene: TRBJ2-5
V gene: TRBV27
D gene: TRBD2
CDR3 protein: CASSLWTSGRETQYF
CDR3 DNA: TGTGCCAGCAGTTTATGGACTAGCGGGAGGGAGACCCAGTACTTC

clone size: few
J gene: TRBJ1-1
V gene: TRBV11-2
D gene: .
CDR3 protein: CASSYLLARSFNTEAFF
CDR3 DNA: TGTGCCAGCAGCTATCTGTTGGCACGGAGCTTTAACACTGAAGCTTTCTTT

clone size: .
J gene: TRBJ1-1
V gene: TRBV7-2
D gene: TRBD1
CDR3 protein: CASSVRQGNTEAFF
CDR3 DNA: TGTGCCAGCAGCGTCCGACAGGGGAACACTGAAGCTTTCTTT

clone size: .
J gene: TRBJ2-7
V gene: TRBV5-1
D gene: .
CDR3 protein: CASRIRTDYEQYF
CDR3 DNA: TGCGCCAGCAGGATTAGGACAGACTACGAGCAGTACTTC

clone size: .
J gene: TRBJ2-1
V gene: TRBV9
D gene: TRBD2
CDR3 protein: CASSEAASGGYEQFF
CDR3 DNA: TGTGCCAGCAGCGAAGCCGCTAGCGGGGGGTATGAGCAGTTCTTC

clone size: .
J gene: TRBJ2-1
V gene: TRBV7-9
D gene: .
CDR3 protein: CASSVRDGVNNEQFF
CDR3 DNA: TGTGCCAGCAGCGTCAGGGATGGTGTAAACAATGAGCAGTTCTTC

clone size: .
J gene: TRBJ1-2
V gene: TRBV5-1
D gene: .
CDR3 protein: CASSLGTRYGYTF
CDR3 DNA: TGCGCCAGCAGCTTGGGTACTCGTTATGGCTACACCTTC

clone size: .
J gene: TRBJ1-2
V gene: TRBV15
D gene: .
CDR3 protein: CATSRGEGGYTF
CDR3 DNA: TGTGCCACCAGCAGAGGGGAGGGCGGCTACACCTTC

clone size: .
J gene: TRBJ2-3
V gene: TRBV9
D gene: .
CDR3 protein: CASSVLLGSTDTQYF
CDR3 DNA: TGTGCCAGCAGCGTACTACTAGGTAGCACAGATACGCAGTATTTT

clone size: .
J gene: TRBJ2-1
V gene: TRBV11-2
D gene: .
CDR3 protein: CASSPRTKGQFF
CDR3 DNA: TGTGCCAGCAGCCCTCGGACTAAAGGGCAGTTCTTC

clone size: .
J gene: TRBJ1-1
V gene: TRBV4-3
D gene: TRBD1
CDR3 protein: CASSQTQGAFSQAFF
CDR3 DNA: TGCGCCAGCAGCCAAACGCAGGGGGCGTTTTCTCAAGCTTTCTTT

clone size: .
J gene: TRBJ2-1
V gene: TRBV7-3
D gene: TRBD2
CDR3 protein: CASSLGAGPFDEQFF
CDR3 DNA: TGTGCCAGCAGCTTAGGAGCGGGACCATTCGATGAGCAGTTCTTC

clone size: .
J gene: TRBJ2-1
V gene: TRBV5-1
D gene: .
CDR3 protein: CASTLISGRSYNEQFF
CDR3 DNA: TGCGCCAGCACATTGATTAGCGGTAGATCCTACAATGAGCAGTTCTTC

clone size: .
J gene: TRBJ2-7
V gene: TRBV5-1
D gene: .
CDR3 protein: CASSSGVGRYEQYF
CDR3 DNA: TGCGCCAGCAGCTCCGGCGTGGGGCGATACGAGCAGTACTTC

clone size: .
J gene: TRBJ1-2
V gene: TRBV20-1
D gene: .
CDR3 protein: CSASGGRLNYGYTF
CDR3 DNA: TGCAGTGCTAGTGGGGGGCGTTTAAACTATGGCTACACCTTC

clone size: .
J gene: TRBJ1-5
V gene: TRBV28
D gene: .
CDR3 protein: CASSLTNQPQHF
CDR3 DNA: TGTGCCAGCAGCTTGACAAATCAGCCCCAGCATTTT

clone size: .
J gene: TRBJ1-6
V gene: TRBV2
D gene: TRBD1
CDR3 protein: CASTAGGVSYNSPLHF
CDR3 DNA: TGTGCCAGCACCGCAGGGGGCGTCTCCTATAATTCACCCCTCCACTTT

clone size: once
J gene: TRBJ2-1
V gene: TRBV3-1/TRBV3-2
D gene: TRBD1
CDR3 protein: CASSHRTGALVAQFF
CDR3 DNA: TGTGCCAGCAGCCACCGGACAGGGGCCCTAGTGGCGCAGTTCTTC

clone size: .
J gene: TRBJ1-4
V gene: TRBV11-3
D gene: TRBD1
CDR3 protein: CASSLEQGWVEKLFF
CDR3 DNA: TGTGCCAGCAGCTTAGAACAGGGGTGGGTTGAAAAACTGTTTTTT

clone size: .
J gene: TRBJ2-2
V gene: TRBV9
D gene: TRBD1
CDR3 protein: CASSVTIVGQGNTGELFF
CDR3 DNA: TGTGCCAGCAGCGTAACAATAGTAGGACAGGGGAACACCGGGGAGCTGTTTTTT

clone size: .
J gene: TRBJ1-2
V gene: TRBV7-9
D gene: .
CDR3 protein: CASSLAGVNYGYTF
CDR3 DNA: TGTGCCAGCAGCTTAGCAGGGGTTAACTATGGCTACACCTTC

clone size: .
J gene: TRBJ2-1
V gene: TRBV6-5
D gene: .
CDR3 protein: CASRRTNPTPHEQFF
CDR3 DNA: TGTGCCAGCAGACGGACTAACCCAACACCTCATGAGCAGTTCTTC

clone size: .
J gene: TRBJ2-6
V gene: TRBV25-1
D gene: .
CDR3 protein: CASSAADRGLFGANVLTF
CDR3 DNA: TGTGCCAGCAGTGCAGCGGACAGAGGTCTTTTTGGGGCCAACGTCCTGACTTTC

clone size: few
J gene: TRBJ2-1
V gene: TRBV28
D gene: .
CDR3 protein: CASSLREKQFF
CDR3 DNA: TGTGCCAGCAGTTTACGGGAGAAGCAGTTCTTC

clone size: .
J gene: TRBJ1-3
V gene: TRBV7-6
D gene: .
CDR3 protein: CASSPSPGSGNTIYF
CDR3 DNA: TGTGCCAGCAGCCCTAGCCCAGGTTCTGGAAACACCATATATTTT

clone size: .
J gene: TRBJ2-1
V gene: TRBV3-1/TRBV3-2
D gene: .
CDR3 protein: CASSQALGGNEQFF
CDR3 DNA: TGTGCCAGCAGCCAAGCCCTCGGAGGCAATGAGCAGTTCTTC